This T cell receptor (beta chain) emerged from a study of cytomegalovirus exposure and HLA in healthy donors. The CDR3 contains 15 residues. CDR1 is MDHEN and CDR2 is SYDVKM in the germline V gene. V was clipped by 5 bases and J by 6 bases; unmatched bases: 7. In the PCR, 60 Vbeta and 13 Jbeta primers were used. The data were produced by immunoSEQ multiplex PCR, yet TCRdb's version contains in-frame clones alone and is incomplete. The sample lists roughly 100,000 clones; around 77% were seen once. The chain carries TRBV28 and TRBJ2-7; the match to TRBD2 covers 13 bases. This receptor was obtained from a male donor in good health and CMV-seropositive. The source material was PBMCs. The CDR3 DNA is TGTGCCAGCAGTAGACTAGCGGGAGGAATCGGCGAGCAGTACTTC. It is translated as CASSRLAGGIGEQYF.